This T cell receptor beta chain was identified during a study of blood T cell repertoires in COVID-19. V lost 3 bases, J lost 10 bases, and 16 bases lay in between. From germline, CDR1 is MDHEN and CDR2 SYDVKM. The CDR3 is 15 residues long. The repertoire was sequenced with immunoSEQ multiplex PCR; TCRdb's copy has only in-frame clones and lacks some. This table holds around 210,000 clones, about 91% found once. Sequenced material: peripheral blood. The receptor's source is a man aged 18 to 30 with active or convalescent COVID-19. The J gene is TRBJ1-6, the V gene TRBV28, with D possibly being TRBD1 (5 bases). This chain's CDR3 is CASSFLQGPGSPLHF. The CDR3 DNA is TGTGCCAGCAGTTTTCTTCAGGGCCCCGGCTCACCCCTCCACTTT.